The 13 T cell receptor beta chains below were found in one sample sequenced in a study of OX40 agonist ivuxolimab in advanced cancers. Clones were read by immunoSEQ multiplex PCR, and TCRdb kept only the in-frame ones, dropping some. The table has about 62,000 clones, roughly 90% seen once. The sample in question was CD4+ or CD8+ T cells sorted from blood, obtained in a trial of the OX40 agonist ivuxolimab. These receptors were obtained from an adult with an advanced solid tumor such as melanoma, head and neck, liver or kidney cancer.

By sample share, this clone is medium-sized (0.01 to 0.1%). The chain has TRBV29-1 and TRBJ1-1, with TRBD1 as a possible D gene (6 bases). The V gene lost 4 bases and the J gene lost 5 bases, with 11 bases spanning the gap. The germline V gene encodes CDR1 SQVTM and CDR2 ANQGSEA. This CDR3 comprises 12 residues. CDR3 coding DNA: TGCAGCGTTGGGTCAGGGGAGACTGAAGCTTTCTTT. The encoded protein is CSVGSGETEAFF.

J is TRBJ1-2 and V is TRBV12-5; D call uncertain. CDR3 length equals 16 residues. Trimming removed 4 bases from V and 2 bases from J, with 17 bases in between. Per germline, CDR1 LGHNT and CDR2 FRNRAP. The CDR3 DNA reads TGTGCTAGTGGTTCATCCATTCGGGCGGCCAACTATGGCTACACCTTC. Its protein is CASGSSIRAANYGYTF.

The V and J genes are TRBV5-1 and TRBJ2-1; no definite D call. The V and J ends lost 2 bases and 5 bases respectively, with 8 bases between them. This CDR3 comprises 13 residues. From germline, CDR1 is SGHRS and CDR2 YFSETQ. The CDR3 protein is CASSLTTNNEQFF. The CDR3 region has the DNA TGCGCCAGCAGCTTAACCACGAACAATGAGCAGTTCTTC.

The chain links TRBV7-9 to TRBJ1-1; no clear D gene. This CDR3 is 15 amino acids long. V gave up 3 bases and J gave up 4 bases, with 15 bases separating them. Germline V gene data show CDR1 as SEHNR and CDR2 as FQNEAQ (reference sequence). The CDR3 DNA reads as TGTGCCAGCAGCTTTAATCTCATGACTGGCACTGAAGCTTTCTTT. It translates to CASSFNLMTGTEAFF.

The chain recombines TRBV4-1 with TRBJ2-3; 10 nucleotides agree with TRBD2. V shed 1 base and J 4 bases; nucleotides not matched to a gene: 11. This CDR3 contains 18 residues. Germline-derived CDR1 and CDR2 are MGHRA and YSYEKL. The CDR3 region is CASSQVKSSGSFADTQYF. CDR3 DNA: TGCGCCAGCAGCCAAGTCAAGTCTAGCGGGAGTTTCGCAGATACGCAGTATTTT.

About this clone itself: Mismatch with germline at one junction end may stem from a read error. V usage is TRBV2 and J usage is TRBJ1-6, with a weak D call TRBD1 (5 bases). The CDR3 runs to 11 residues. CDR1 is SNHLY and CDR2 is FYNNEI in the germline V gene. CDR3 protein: CASSERTPLHF. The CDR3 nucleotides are TGTGCCAGCAGTGAAAGGACACCACTCCACTTT.

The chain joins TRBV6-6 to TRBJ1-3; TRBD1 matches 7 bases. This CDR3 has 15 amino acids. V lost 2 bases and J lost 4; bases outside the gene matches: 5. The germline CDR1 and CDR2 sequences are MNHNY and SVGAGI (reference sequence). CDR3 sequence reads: CASSYLEGAGNTIYF. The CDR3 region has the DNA TGTGCCAGCAGTTACCTTGAGGGGGCGGGAAACACCATATATTTT.

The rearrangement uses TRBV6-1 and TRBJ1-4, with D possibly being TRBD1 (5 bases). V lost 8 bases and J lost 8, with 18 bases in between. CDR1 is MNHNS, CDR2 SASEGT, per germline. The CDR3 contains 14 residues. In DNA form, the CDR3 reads TGTGCCAGCGAAGGGGTCAAATGGGGGGAAAAACTGTTTTTT. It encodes CASEGVKWGEKLFF.

CDR3 nucleotides: TGTGCCACCGGAGGCGGGAGTGGTGAGCAGTTCTTC. It encodes CATGGGSGEQFF. V gene TRBV10-3 combines with J gene TRBJ2-1; TRBD2 matches 7 bases. The CDR3 has 12 residues. Losses at the gene ends were 10 bases for V and 9 bases for J; bases not matched to a gene: 9. The germline gives CDR1 ENHRY, CDR2 SYGVKD.

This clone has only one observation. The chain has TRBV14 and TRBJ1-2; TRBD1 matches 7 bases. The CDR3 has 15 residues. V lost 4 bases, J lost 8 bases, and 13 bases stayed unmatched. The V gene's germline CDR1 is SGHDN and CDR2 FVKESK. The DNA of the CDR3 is TGTGCCAGCAGCCGCAGGGACAGTAGATTTGGGGGCTACACCTTC. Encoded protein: CASSRRDSRFGGYTF. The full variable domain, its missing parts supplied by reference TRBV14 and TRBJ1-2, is EAGVTQFPSHSVIEKGQTVTLRCDPISGHDNLYWYRRVMGKEIKFLLHFVKESKQDESGMPNNRFLAERTGGTYSTLKVQPAELEDSGVYFCASSRRDSRFGGYTFGSGTRLTVV.

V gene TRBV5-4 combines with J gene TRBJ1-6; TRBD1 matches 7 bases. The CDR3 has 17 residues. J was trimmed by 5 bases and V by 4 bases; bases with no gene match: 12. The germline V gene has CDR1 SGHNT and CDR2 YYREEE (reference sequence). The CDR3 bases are TGTGCCAGCAGCCGGACTCCGGGACAGATCAATAATTCACCCCTCCACTTT. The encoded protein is CASSRTPGQINNSPLHF.

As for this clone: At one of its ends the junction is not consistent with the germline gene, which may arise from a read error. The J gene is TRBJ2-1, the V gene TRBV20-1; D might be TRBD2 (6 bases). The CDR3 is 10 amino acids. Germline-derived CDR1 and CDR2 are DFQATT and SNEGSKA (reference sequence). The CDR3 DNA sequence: TGCAGTGCTAGAGATCTACCGGGAGTCTTC. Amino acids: CSARDLPGVF.

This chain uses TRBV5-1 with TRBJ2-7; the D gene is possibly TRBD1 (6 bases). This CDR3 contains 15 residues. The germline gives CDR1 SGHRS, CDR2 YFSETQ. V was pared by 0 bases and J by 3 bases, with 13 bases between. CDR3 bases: TGCGCCAGCAGCTTGGGAGGGGGTGCTGACTACGAGCAGTACTTC. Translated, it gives CASSLGGGADYEQYF.